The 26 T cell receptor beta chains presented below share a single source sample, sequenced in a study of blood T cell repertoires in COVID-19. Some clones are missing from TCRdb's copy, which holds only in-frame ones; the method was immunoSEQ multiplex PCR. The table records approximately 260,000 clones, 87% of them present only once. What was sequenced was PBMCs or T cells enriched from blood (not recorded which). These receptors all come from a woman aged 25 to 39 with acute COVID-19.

CDR3 bases: TGTGCCAGCAGCACTGAGGGGGCCGGTGGCTACACCTTC. Translating gives CASSTEGAGGYTF. This chain links TRBV7-2 with TRBJ1-2, with 7 bases that match TRBD1. Germline lookup yields CDR1 SGHTA and CDR2 FQGNSA. The J segment lost 7 bases and the V segment lost 5 bases, leaving 7 bases of the junction unmatched. The CDR3 has 13 amino acids.

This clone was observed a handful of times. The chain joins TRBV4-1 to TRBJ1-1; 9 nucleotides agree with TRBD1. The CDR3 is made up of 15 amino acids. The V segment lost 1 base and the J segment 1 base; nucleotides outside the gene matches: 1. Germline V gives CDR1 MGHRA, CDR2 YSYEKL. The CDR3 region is CASSQAGQGNTEAFF. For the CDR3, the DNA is TGCGCCAGCAGCCAAGCGGGACAGGGGAACACTGAAGCTTTCTTT.

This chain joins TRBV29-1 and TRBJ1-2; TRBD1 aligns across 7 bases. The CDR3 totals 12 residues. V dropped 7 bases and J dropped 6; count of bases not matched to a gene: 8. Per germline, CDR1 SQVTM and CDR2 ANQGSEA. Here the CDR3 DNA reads TGCAGCGGGGAAAGACAGGGAAATGGCTACACCTTC. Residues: CSGERQGNGYTF.

This CDR3 reads CASRDPGVNQPQHF. The CDR3 DNA sequence: TGTGCCAGCAGGGATCCGGGTGTGAATCAGCCCCAGCATTTT. V usage is TRBV27 and J usage is TRBJ1-5; D is unresolved. Trimming removed 6 bases from V and 4 bases from J, with 13 bases in between. Germline CDR1 reads MNHEY; CDR2 reads SMNVEV (reference sequence). CDR3 length: 14 amino acids.

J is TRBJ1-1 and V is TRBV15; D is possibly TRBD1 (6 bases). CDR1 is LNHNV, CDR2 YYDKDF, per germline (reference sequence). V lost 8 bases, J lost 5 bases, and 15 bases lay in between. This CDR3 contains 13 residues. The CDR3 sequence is CATGDRLGTEAFF. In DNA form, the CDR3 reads TGTGCCACCGGCGACAGGCTGGGGACTGAAGCTTTCTTT.

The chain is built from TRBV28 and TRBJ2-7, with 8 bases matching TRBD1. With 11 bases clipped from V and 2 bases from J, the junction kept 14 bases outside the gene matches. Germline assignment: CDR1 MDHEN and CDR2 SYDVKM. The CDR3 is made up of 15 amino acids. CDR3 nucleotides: TGTGCCGCGACAGGGGCTCTCATGAGTGCCTACGAGCAGTACTTC. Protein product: CAATGALMSAYEQYF.

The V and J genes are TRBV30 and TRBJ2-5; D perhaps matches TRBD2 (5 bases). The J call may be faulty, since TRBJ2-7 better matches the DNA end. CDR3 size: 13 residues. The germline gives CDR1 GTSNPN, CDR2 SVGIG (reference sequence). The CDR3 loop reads CAWSRDSLPEQYF. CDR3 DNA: TGTGCCTGGAGCCGGGATTCCTTGCCCGAGCAGTACTTC.

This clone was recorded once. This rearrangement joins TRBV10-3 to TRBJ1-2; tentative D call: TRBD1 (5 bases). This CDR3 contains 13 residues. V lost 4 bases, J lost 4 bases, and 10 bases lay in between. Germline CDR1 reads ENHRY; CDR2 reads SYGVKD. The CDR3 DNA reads TGTGCCATCAGTGGGTGGGGCACCTATGGCTACACCTTC. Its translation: CAISGWGTYGYTF.

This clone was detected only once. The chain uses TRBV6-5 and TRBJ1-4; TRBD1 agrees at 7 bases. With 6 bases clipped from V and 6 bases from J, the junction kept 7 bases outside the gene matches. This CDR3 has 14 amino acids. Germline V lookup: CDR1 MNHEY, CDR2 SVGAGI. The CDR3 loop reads CASSTGEVDEKLFF. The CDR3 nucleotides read TGTGCCAGCAGCACAGGGGAAGTGGATGAAAAACTGTTTTTT.

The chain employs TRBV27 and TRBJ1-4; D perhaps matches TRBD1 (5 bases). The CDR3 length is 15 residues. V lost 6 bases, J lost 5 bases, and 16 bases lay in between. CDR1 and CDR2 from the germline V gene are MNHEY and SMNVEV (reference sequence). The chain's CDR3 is CASRDRYRGNEKLFF. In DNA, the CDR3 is TGTGCCAGCAGAGACCGGTATCGGGGGAATGAAAAACTGTTTTTT. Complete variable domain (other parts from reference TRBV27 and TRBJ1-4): EAQVTQNPRYLITVTGKKLTVTCSQNMNHEYMSWYRQDPGLGLRQIYYSMNVEVTDKGDVPEGYKVSRKEKRNFPLILESPSPNQTSLYFCASRDRYRGNEKLFFGSGTQLSVL.

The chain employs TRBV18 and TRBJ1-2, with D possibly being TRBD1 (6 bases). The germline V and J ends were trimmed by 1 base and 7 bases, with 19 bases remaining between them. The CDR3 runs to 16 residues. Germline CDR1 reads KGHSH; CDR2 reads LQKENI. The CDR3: CASSPLDSGDGSGYTF. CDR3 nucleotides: TGTGCCAGCTCACCACTGGACAGCGGGGATGGGAGTGGCTACACCTTC.

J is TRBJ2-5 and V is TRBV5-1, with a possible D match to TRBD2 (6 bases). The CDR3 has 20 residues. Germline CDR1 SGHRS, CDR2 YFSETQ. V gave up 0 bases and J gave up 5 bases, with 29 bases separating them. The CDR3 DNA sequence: TGCGCCAGCAGCTTGGCCCAAGTGCGGCGGGGAACAGCCCTCCGGGAGACCCAGTACTTC. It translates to CASSLAQVRRGTALRETQYF.

In DNA, the CDR3 is TGTGCCAGCAGTTTTCTGGGCGGAAACACCATATATTTT. Encoded protein: CASSFLGGNTIYF. The V call is TRBV12-3 or TRBV12-4, the J call TRBJ1-3; D not resolved. The CDR3 loop spans 13 amino acids. V gave up 3 bases and J gave up 4 bases, with 7 bases separating them.

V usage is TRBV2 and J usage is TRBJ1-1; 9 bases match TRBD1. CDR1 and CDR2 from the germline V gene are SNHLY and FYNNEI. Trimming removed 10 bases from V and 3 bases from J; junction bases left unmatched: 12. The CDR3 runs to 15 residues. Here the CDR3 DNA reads TGTGCCACCCGGGTACAGGGGGCGATGTACACTGAAGCTTTCTTT. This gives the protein CATRVQGAMYTEAFF.

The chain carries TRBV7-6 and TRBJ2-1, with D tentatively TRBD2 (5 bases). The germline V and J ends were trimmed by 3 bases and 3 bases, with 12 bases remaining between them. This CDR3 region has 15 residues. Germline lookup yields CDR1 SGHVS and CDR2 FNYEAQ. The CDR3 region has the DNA TGTGCCAGCAGCTTGTTAGGGAGCTTCTACAATGAGCAGTTCTTC. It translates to CASSLLGSFYNEQFF.

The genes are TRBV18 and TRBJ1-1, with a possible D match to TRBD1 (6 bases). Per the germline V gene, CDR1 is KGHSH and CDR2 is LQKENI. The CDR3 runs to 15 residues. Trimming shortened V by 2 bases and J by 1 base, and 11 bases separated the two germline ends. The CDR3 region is CASSPTTTGNTEAFF. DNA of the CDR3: TGTGCCAGCTCACCAACGACGACAGGGAACACTGAAGCTTTCTTT. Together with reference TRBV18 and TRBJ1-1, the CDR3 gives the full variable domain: NAGVMQNPRHLVRRRGQEARLRCSPMKGHSHVYWYRQLPEEGLKFMVYLQKENIIDESGMPKERFSAEFPKEGPSILRIQQVVRGDSAAYFCASSPTTTGNTEAFFGQGTRLTVV.

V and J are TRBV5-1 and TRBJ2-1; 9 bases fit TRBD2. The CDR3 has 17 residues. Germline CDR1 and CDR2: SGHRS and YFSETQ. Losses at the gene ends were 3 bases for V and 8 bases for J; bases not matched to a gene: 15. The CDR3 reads CASSSSASRGGLDEQFF. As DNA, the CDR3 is TGCGCCAGCAGCTCCTCAGCTTCGCGGGGGGGCCTCGATGAGCAGTTCTTC.

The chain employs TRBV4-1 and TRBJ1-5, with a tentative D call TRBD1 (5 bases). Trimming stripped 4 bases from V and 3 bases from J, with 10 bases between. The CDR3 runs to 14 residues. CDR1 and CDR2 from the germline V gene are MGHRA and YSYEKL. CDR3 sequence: CASSPGVPNQPQHF. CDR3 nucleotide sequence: TGCGCCAGCAGCCCGGGGGTTCCCAATCAGCCCCAGCATTTT.

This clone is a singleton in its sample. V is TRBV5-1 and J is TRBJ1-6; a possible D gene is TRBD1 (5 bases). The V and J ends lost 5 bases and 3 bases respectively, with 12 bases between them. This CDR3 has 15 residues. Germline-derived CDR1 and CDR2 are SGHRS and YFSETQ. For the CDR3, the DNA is TGCGCCAGCAGGCTGCAGGGTGGCTATAATTCACCCCTCCACTTT. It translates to CASRLQGGYNSPLHF.

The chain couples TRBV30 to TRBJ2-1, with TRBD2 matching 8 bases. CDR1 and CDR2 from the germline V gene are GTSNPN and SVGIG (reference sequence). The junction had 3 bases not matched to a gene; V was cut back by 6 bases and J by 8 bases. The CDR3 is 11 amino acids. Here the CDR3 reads CACGGDYEQFF. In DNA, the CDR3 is TGTGCCTGCGGGGGGGACTATGAGCAGTTCTTC. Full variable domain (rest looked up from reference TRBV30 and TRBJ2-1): SQTIHQWPATLVQPVGSPLSLECTVEGTSNPNLYWYRQAAGRGLQLLFYSVGIGQISSEVPQNLSASRPQDRQFILSSKKLLLSDSGFYLCACGGDYEQFFGPGTRLTVL.

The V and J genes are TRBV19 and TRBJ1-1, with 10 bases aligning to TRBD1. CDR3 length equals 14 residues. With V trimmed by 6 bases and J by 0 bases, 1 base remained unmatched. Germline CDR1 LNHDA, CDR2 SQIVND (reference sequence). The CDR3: CASRDRGMNTEAFF. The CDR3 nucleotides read TGTGCCAGTAGGGACAGGGGGATGAACACTGAAGCTTTCTTT. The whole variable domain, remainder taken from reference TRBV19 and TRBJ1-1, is DGGITQSPKYLFRKEGQNVTLSCEQNLNHDAMYWYRQDPGQGLRLIYYSQIVNDFQKGDIAEGYSVSREKKESFPLTVTSAQKNPTAFYLCASRDRGMNTEAFFGQGTRLTVV.

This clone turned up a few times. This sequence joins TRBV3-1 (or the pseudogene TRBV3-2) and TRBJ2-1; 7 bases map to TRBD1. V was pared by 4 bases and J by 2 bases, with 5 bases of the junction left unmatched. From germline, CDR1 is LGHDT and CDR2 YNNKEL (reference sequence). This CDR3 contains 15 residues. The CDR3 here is CASSPKTGTYNEQFF. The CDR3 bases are TGTGCCAGCAGCCCCAAGACAGGGACCTACAATGAGCAGTTCTTC.

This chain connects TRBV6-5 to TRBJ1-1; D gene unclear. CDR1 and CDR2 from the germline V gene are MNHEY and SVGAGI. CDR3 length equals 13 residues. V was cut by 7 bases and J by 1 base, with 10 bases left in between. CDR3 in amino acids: CASIRSGNTEAFF. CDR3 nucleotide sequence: TGTGCCAGCATCAGGTCAGGGAACACTGAAGCTTTCTTT.

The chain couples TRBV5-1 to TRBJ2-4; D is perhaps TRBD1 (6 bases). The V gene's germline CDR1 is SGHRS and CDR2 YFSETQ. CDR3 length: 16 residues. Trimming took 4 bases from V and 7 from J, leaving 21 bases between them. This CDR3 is CASSTGNREIRNIQYF. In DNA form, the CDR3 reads TGCGCCAGCAGCACAGGGAACAGGGAGATTCGGAACATTCAGTACTTC.

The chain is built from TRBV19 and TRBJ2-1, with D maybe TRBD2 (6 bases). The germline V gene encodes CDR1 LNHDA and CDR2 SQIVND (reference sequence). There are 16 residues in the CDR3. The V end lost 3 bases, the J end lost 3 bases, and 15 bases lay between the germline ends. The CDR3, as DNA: TGTGCCAGTAGTATCAGGAGGGCCGGAATCTACAATGAGCAGTTCTTC. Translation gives CASSIRRAGIYNEQFF.

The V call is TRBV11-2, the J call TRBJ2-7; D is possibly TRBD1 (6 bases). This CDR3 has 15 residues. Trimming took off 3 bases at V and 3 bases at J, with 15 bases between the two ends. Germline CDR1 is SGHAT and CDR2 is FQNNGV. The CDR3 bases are TGTGCCAGCAGCTTGGGGGCAGGCCGATACTACGAGCAGTACTTC. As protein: CASSLGAGRYYEQYF.